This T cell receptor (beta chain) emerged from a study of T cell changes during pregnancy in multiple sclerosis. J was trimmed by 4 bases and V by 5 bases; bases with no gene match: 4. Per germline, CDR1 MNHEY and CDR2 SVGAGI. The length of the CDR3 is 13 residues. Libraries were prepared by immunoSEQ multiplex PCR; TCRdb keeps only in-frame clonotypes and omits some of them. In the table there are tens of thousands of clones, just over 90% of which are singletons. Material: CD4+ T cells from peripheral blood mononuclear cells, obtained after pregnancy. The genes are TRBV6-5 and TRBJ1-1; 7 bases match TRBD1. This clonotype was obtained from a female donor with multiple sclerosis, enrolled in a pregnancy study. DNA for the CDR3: TGTGCCAGCAGTATCCCAGGGGGCACTGAAGCTTTCTTT. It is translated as CASSIPGGTEAFF.